This is a list of T cell receptor beta chains from one sample in a study of shared clonotypes between healthy human individuals. The table came from immunoSEQ multiplex PCR; TCRdb's copy has only in-frame clones and leaves some out. Here the sample spans 1,400,000 or so clones, approximately 98.5% being singletons. The material sequenced was naive CD4+ T cells sorted from blood. Receptor source: a man aged 25-45 years in good health. The conserved cysteine and the conserved F or W are not part of the CDR3 here.

V: TRBV11-2; J: TRBJ2-1; CDR3: ASSLSSSYNEQF
V: TRBV7-2; J: TRBJ1-2; CDR3: ASSKLKSYGYT
V: TRBV5-1; J: TRBJ1-4; CDR3: ASSLGGASEKLF
V: TRBV11-2; J: TRBJ2-1; CDR3: ASSVQLAVHYNEQF
V: TRBV18; J: TRBJ1-3; CDR3: ASSPSTGIAGNTIY
V: TRBV7-6; J: TRBJ2-6; CDR3: ASSPRQGAGSGANVLT
V: TRBV30; J: TRBJ2-7; CDR3: AWTGGSYEQY
V: TRBV7-9; J: TRBJ2-7; CDR3: ASSLGDSKQY
V: TRBV5-1; J: TRBJ1-4; CDR3: ASSPLGTGNEKLF
V: TRBV7-9; J: TRBJ1-4; CDR3: ASSLENRGEKLF
V: TRBV6-1; J: TRBJ2-7; CDR3: ASSEVGDTYEQY
V: TRBV10-3; J: TRBJ2-7; CDR3: AISEYFREVNEQY
V: TRBV25-1; J: TRBJ2-4; CDR3: ASSVSGRAPGIQY
V: TRBV5-8; J: TRBJ2-5; CDR3: ASNVGGETQY
V: TRBV4-1; J: TRBJ1-4; CDR3: ASSLTRGEKLF
V: TRBV27; J: TRBJ1-4; CDR3: ASSLSLEEKLF
V: TRBV7-9; J: TRBJ2-5; CDR3: ASSRPWTSGREGETQY
V: TRBV18; J: TRBJ1-2; CDR3: ASSPESGGYT
V: TRBV5-4; J: TRBJ1-4; CDR3: ASSLAGQRNEKLF
V: TRBV5-1; J: TRBJ2-2; CDR3: ASSLTGVTGELF
V: TRBV18; J: TRBJ2-2; CDR3: ASSPLTGPGELF
V: TRBV7-9; J: TRBJ2-5; CDR3: ASSRGHSQETQY
V: TRBV5-1; J: TRBJ2-7; CDR3: ASSSEGTRNRYYEQY
V: TRBV9; J: TRBJ2-2; CDR3: ASSVRQGAKTGELF
V: TRBV28; J: TRBJ2-7; CDR3: ASSRYGTYEQY
V: TRBV7-8; J: TRBJ2-3; CDR3: ASSLVFGIDTQY
V: TRBV9; J: TRBJ1-3; CDR3: ASSVGQALISGNTIY
V: TRBV28; J: TRBJ2-1; CDR3: ATSERGPPNEQF
V: TRBV2; J: TRBJ2-7; CDR3: ASREGPPY
V: TRBV2; J: TRBJ2-7; CDR3: ASGKGRGEQY
V: TRBV10-3; J: TRBJ2-5; CDR3: AISESGDQETQY
V: TRBV4-3; J: TRBJ1-2; CDR3: ASSRGTGSFAGYT
V: TRBV18; J: TRBJ2-7; CDR3: ASSNLPGLAGEEQY
V: TRBV29-1; J: TRBJ1-1; CDR3: SVEGLSRAEAF
V: TRBV27; J: TRBJ2-3; CDR3: ASSLGIPGLAGGPADTQY
V: TRBV18; J: TRBJ2-2; CDR3: ASSPPLQRENTGELF
V: TRBV28; J: TRBJ2-7; CDR3: ASSHLSGSGSSYEQY
V: TRBV7-2; J: TRBJ1-1; CDR3: ASSTTPNTEAF
V: TRBV29-1; J: TRBJ2-1; CDR3: SVYRGHNEQF
V: TRBV9; J: TRBJ2-7; CDR3: ASSSSGLGPDEQY
V: TRBV7-8; J: TRBJ2-7; CDR3: ASSLGAGTDKPY
V: TRBV11-2; J: TRBJ2-1; CDR3: ASSLVHRLAGGLNEQF
V: TRBV15; J: TRBJ2-1; CDR3: ATSGPISGSPFYEQF
V: TRBV5-1; J: TRBJ2-3; CDR3: ASSLPGAASTDTQY
V: TRBV4-1; J: TRBJ2-3; CDR3: ASSPTRAWPVADTQY
V: TRBV6-6; J: TRBJ1-2; CDR3: ASRRTGGVEGYT
V: TRBV28; J: TRBJ2-5; CDR3: ASLRGGRETQY
V: TRBV4-2; J: TRBJ1-2; CDR3: ASTTGTGYGYT
V: TRBV30; J: TRBJ1-5; CDR3: AWSRGNQPQH
V: TRBV15; J: TRBJ2-2; CDR3: ATSRAGLALPMRTGELF
V: TRBV7-2; J: TRBJ2-1; CDR3: ASSPDRGRSNGF
V: TRBV11-2; J: TRBJ1-4; CDR3: ASSLVGFNEKLF
V: TRBV10-1; J: TRBJ2-3; CDR3: ASSGTGAADTQY